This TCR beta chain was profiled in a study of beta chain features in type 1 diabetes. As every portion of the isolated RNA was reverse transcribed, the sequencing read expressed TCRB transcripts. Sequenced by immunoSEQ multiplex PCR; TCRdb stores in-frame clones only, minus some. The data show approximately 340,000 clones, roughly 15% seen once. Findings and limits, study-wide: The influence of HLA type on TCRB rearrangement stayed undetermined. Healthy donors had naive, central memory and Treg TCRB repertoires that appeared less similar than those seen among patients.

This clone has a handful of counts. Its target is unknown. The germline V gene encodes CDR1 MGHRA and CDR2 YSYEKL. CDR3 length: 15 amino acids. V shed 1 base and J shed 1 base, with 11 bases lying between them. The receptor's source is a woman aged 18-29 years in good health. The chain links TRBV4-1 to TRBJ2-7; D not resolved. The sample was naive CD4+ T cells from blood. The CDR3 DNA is TGCGCCAGCAGCCAAGTAGACACCTATTCCTACGAGCAGTACTTC. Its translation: CASSQVDTYSYEQYF.